This TCR beta chain comes out of a study of shared clonotypes between healthy human individuals. Trimming at V came to 6 bases and at J to 6 bases, leaving 6 bases not matched to a gene. This CDR3 comprises 14 residues. The germline CDR1 and CDR2 sequences are SNHLY and FYNNEI. Assay: immunoSEQ multiplex PCR; the TCRdb copy retains only in-frame clones and omits some. The profile shows approximately 740,000 clones, over 65% of them singletons. The TCR originated in a woman under 40 in good health. Input material: memory CD4+ T cells sorted from blood. The subset was: CD45RA-negative fraction. V usage is TRBV2 and J usage is TRBJ2-1, with 9 bases aligning to TRBD2. CDR3 in amino acids: CASRAGGLINEQFF. CDR3 sequence (DNA): TGTGCCAGCAGAGCGGGAGGATTAATCAATGAGCAGTTCTTC.